These 27 T cell receptor beta chains were sequenced from one sample in a study of beta chain features in type 1 diabetes. Sequenced material consisted of expressed TCRB transcripts (all of the isolated RNA was reverse transcribed). Sequencing was performed with immunoSEQ multiplex PCR; in TCRdb, only in-frame clones are kept and a portion is missing. The sample carries hundreds of thousands of clones, around 15% recorded once. Source material: naive CD4+ T cells from blood. The receptors here all came from a man younger than 35 in good health.

The chain carries TRBV10-3 and TRBJ2-2; 7 nucleotides line up with TRBD2. The CDR3 totals 14 residues. Germline V gene sequence: CDR1 ENHRY, CDR2 SYGVKD. V lost 2 bases, J lost 4 bases, and 1 base stayed unmatched. The CDR3 region is CAISETGGTGELFF. For the CDR3, the DNA is TGTGCCATCAGTGAGACGGGGGGCACCGGGGAGCTGTTTTTT.

This clone turned up a few times. The rearrangement uses TRBV6-5 and TRBJ2-1; D remains unclear. Trimming took 0 bases from V and 4 from J, leaving 4 bases between them. Germline CDR1 reads MNHEY; CDR2 reads SVGAGI. The CDR3 sequence is 13 residues long. The CDR3 DNA reads as TGTGCCAGCAGTTACTCAAGGTACAATGAGCAGTTCTTC. Translated: CASSYSRYNEQFF.

This clone was seen a few times. V is TRBV10-3 and J is TRBJ2-7; 11 bases are a match to TRBD1. The CDR3 has 15 residues. V was clipped by 3 bases and J by 5 bases; unmatched bases: 6. The V gene's germline CDR1 is ENHRY and CDR2 SYGVKD. Here the CDR3 reads CAISDRRTGGHEQYF. As DNA, the CDR3 is TGTGCCATCAGTGACCGACGGACAGGGGGCCACGAGCAGTACTTC.

This clone was seen a handful of times. V and J are TRBV5-4 and TRBJ2-2; D ambiguous. Trimming shortened V by 2 bases and J by 3 bases, and 5 bases separated the two germline ends. Germline V lookup: CDR1 SGHNT, CDR2 YYREEE (reference sequence). The CDR3 has 13 amino acids. CDR3 in DNA: TGTGCCAGCAGCTTAATGTACACCGGGGAGCTGTTTTTT. As protein: CASSLMYTGELFF.

The chain employs TRBV6-5 and TRBJ2-2; no firm D call. Trimming left V 2 bases short and J 6 bases short, with 4 bases between. The length of the CDR3 is 12 residues. Germline V lookup: CDR1 MNHEY, CDR2 SVGAGI. The CDR3 DNA reads TGTGCCAGCAGTTACGGGGCCGGGGAGCTGTTTTTT. Amino acid sequence: CASSYGAGELFF.

The chain couples TRBV11-3 to TRBJ2-3; a possible D gene is TRBD1 (5 bases). V dropped 1 base and J dropped 4 bases, with 9 bases sitting between them. CDR3 length: 14 residues. Per germline, CDR1 SGHNT and CDR2 YENEEA. The CDR3 region is CASSLVQGADTQYF. The CDR3 DNA follows: TGTGCCAGCAGCTTAGTGCAGGGCGCAGATACGCAGTATTTT.

The V call is TRBV30, the J call TRBJ2-3; D is uncertain. CDR3 length equals 14 residues. Trimming pared 2 bases from V and 4 bases from J, leaving 13 bases between. CDR1 and CDR2 from the germline V gene are GTSNPN and SVGIG (reference sequence). DNA of the CDR3: TGTGCCTGGAGTCCCCCTGGCCAGGCAGATACGCAGTATTTT. Amino acid sequence: CAWSPPGQADTQYF.

V is TRBV6-6 and J is TRBJ2-1, with D uncertain. The V and J ends lost 4 bases and 9 bases respectively, with 7 bases between them. The germline CDR1 and CDR2 sequences are MNHNY and SVGAGI (reference sequence). The CDR3 extends over 11 amino acids. CDR3 sequence: CASSSSFEQFF. The CDR3 region has the DNA TGTGCCAGCAGTTCGAGCTTTGAGCAGTTCTTC.

This clone was seen a handful of times. The genes are TRBV7-2 and TRBJ2-5, with a weak D call TRBD2 (6 bases). Germline values: CDR1 SGHTA, CDR2 FQGNSA. The V end was cut by 0 bases, the J end by 3 bases, with 8 bases between. This CDR3 contains 14 residues. In DNA, the CDR3 is TGTGCCAGCAGCTTAGCGGGGGGAAAAGAGACCCAGTACTTC. Translating it yields CASSLAGGKETQYF.

This clone appeared a few times. The chain links TRBV29-1 to TRBJ1-5; D is possibly TRBD1 (6 bases). V was cut by 6 bases and J by 6 bases, with 18 bases left in between. The CDR3 has 14 residues. Germline-derived CDR1 and CDR2 are SQVTM and ANQGSEA. Here the CDR3 reads CSVGVGGAGQPQHF. The DNA for the CDR3 is TGCAGCGTCGGCGTAGGGGGGGCGGGTCAGCCCCAGCATTTT.

The V and J genes are TRBV29-1 and TRBJ2-1; 8 bases fit TRBD2. Germline lookup yields CDR1 SQVTM and CDR2 ANQGSEA. Trimming removed 3 bases from V and 7 bases from J; junction bases left unmatched: 8. The CDR3 runs 14 residues. The CDR3 is CSVDTSGGRNEQFF. The CDR3 DNA is TGCAGCGTTGATACTAGCGGAGGGAGAAATGAGCAGTTCTTC.

There are a few counts of this clone. In the same sample, other DNA sequences code for this CDR3. The chain combines TRBV7-2 with TRBJ2-7, with D possibly matching TRBD2 (6 bases). The V end lost 5 bases, the J end lost 0 bases, and 14 bases lay between the germline ends. Germline V gives CDR1 SGHTA, CDR2 FQGNSA. The CDR3 covers 15 residues. The CDR3 region is CASSPVAGSSYEQYF. For the CDR3, the DNA is TGTGCCAGCAGCCCCGTGGCGGGGAGCTCCTACGAGCAGTACTTC. The full variable domain, in which reference TRBV7-2 and TRBJ2-7 provide the parts outside the CDR3, is GAGVSQSPSNKVTEKGKDVELRCDPISGHTALYWYRQSLGQGLEFLIYFQGNSAPDKSGLPSDRFSAERTGGSVSTLTIQRTQQEDSAVYLCASSPVAGSSYEQYFGPGTRLTVT.

The rearrangement links TRBV5-1 to TRBJ2-5, with 8 bases that match TRBD1. V lost 0 bases, J lost 7 bases, and 5 bases stayed unmatched. The CDR3 covers 14 residues. The germline V gene has CDR1 SGHRS and CDR2 YFSETQ. The CDR3 loop reads CASSLGGQGGTQYF. The CDR3 nucleotides read TGCGCCAGCAGCTTGGGCGGACAGGGCGGGACCCAGTACTTC.

This clone was picked up a small number of times. The rearrangement uses TRBV7-9 and TRBJ1-5; D uncertain. The V gene's germline CDR1 is SEHNR and CDR2 FQNEAQ (reference sequence). The CDR3 sequence is 14 residues long. V lost 0 bases, J lost 6 bases, and 9 bases lay in between. The CDR3 nucleotides read TGTGCCAGCAGCTTAGCAGGCAAGGCTCAGCCCCAGCATTTT. Protein product: CASSLAGKAQPQHF.

The table lists this clone with a few counts. The chain links TRBV18 to TRBJ1-2, with 8 bases matching TRBD1. This CDR3 comprises 14 residues. V trimming: 5 bases; J trimming: 6 bases; junction bases outside the gene matches: 8. The germline V gene encodes CDR1 KGHSH and CDR2 LQKENI. For the CDR3, the DNA is TGTGCCAGCTCAGCGACAGGGGCCGCTGATGGCTACACCTTC. Its protein product is CASSATGAADGYTF.

This clone has just a few counts. The chain has TRBV28 and TRBJ2-7; D unresolved. Germline V gene sequence: CDR1 MDHEN, CDR2 SYDVKM. The CDR3 loop spans 13 amino acids. V shed 3 bases and J shed 0 bases, with 6 bases lying between them. The CDR3 spells CASSFGSSYEQYF. CDR3 DNA sequence: TGTGCCAGCAGTTTTGGAAGCTCCTACGAGCAGTACTTC.

The J gene is TRBJ1-1, the V gene TRBV29-1; TRBD1 matches 7 bases. This CDR3 is 13 amino acids long. CDR1 SQVTM and CDR2 ANQGSEA come from the germline V gene. Trimming at V came to 7 bases and at J to 3 bases, leaving 8 bases not matched to a gene. The CDR3 loop is CSANRGRDTEAFF. The CDR3 coding sequence is TGCAGCGCGAACAGGGGAAGGGACACTGAAGCTTTCTTT.

This clone occurred a few times. The chain combines TRBV11-2 with TRBJ1-2; the D gene is possibly TRBD1 (5 bases). V was cut by 3 bases and J by 7 bases, with 6 bases left in between. Germline V gene lookup returns CDR1 SGHAT and CDR2 FQNNGV. This CDR3 is built from 11 residues. This chain's CDR3 is CASSLGGGYTF. The CDR3 DNA sequence: TGTGCCAGCAGCTTGGGGGGTGGCTACACCTTC.

This clone was detected only a few times. The CDR3 DNA sequence: TGTGCCAGCTCACCACCGGCAGGGGAAGCTTTCTTT. Translating it yields CASSPPAGEAFF. J is TRBJ1-1 and V is TRBV18; possible D gene TRBD1, 5 bases. The germline gives CDR1 KGHSH, CDR2 LQKENI. The CDR3 covers 12 residues. Trimming removed 0 bases at V and 8 bases at J, with 7 bases between.

The chain joins TRBV27 to TRBJ1-5, with D uncertain. Between the trimmed V and J ends, which lost 6 bases and 0 bases, there was a span of 21 bases. The germline V gene has CDR1 MNHEY and CDR2 SMNVEV (reference sequence). The CDR3 runs to 18 residues. CDR3 nucleotide sequence: TGTGCCAGCAGACCAGGTCGAGTTGGGCGGTTTAGCAATCAGCCCCAGCATTTT. Encoded protein: CASRPGRVGRFSNQPQHF.

The chain combines TRBV7-2 with TRBJ1-4; a possible D gene is TRBD1 (6 bases). V lost 4 bases and J lost 4, with 16 bases in between. Germline V gene sequence: CDR1 SGHTA, CDR2 FQGNSA. The CDR3 totals 16 residues. Here the CDR3 DNA reads TGTGCCAGCAGCTACTATCGGGGACAAATTAATGAAAAACTGTTTTTT. Amino acids: CASSYYRGQINEKLFF.

This sequence joins TRBV28 and TRBJ2-7; D gene unclear. Trimming shortened V by 5 bases and J by 0 bases, and 11 bases separated the two germline ends. CDR3 size: 14 residues. Germline CDR1 and CDR2: MDHEN and SYDVKM. The CDR3 reads CASSVGLSSYEQYF. The CDR3 nucleotides read TGTGCCAGCAGTGTGGGCCTATCCTCCTACGAGCAGTACTTC.

In this sample, this clone turned up once. In DNA form, the CDR3 reads TGTGCCAGCAGCCTAGCGGGAGTAATCACAGATACGCAGTATTTT. This gives the protein CASSLAGVITDTQYF. The V and J genes are TRBV5-4 and TRBJ2-3, with 10 nucleotides matching TRBD2. Per germline, CDR1 SGHNT and CDR2 YYREEE (reference sequence). V lost 4 bases, J lost 2 bases, and 4 bases stayed unmatched. The CDR3 runs 15 residues.

V usage is TRBV6-6 and J usage is TRBJ1-1; no clear D. Trimming removed 0 bases at V and 10 bases at J, with 12 bases between. CDR1 and CDR2 (germline): MNHNY, SVGAGI (reference sequence). This CDR3 region has 13 residues. CDR3 bases: TGTGCCAGCAGTTACTCCGACGCGGAGGGAGCTTTCTTT. Translating gives CASSYSDAEGAFF.

CDR3 amino acids: CASSLINPGRNTEAFF. CDR3 in DNA: TGTGCCAGCAGTTTGATTAATCCAGGGCGGAACACTGAAGCTTTCTTT. The chain employs TRBV27 and TRBJ1-1; a weak D match, TRBD1 (5 bases). The germline V gene has CDR1 MNHEY and CDR2 SMNVEV (reference sequence). The V end lost 3 bases, the J end lost 1 base, and 15 bases lay between the germline ends. This CDR3 has 16 amino acids.

This chain connects TRBV6-1 to TRBJ1-4; a weak D match, TRBD1 (5 bases). The germline V gene has CDR1 MNHNS and CDR2 SASEGT. CDR3 size: 12 residues. Trimming took 6 bases from V and 7 from J, leaving 9 bases between them. The CDR3 DNA sequence: TGTGCCAGCAGAGGGACGGTTGAAAAACTGTTTTTT. It is translated as CASRGTVEKLFF.

This clone occurred a few times. V gene TRBV27 combines with J gene TRBJ2-6; TRBD2 agrees at 7 bases. The CDR3 has 17 residues. Trimming cost V 6 bases and J 1 base; bases outside gene matches: 9. Germline V lookup: CDR1 MNHEY, CDR2 SMNVEV (reference sequence). CDR3 loop: CASSEARGGSGANVLTF. The CDR3 DNA reads TGTGCCAGCAGCGAGGCTCGGGGAGGGTCTGGGGCCAACGTCCTGACTTTC.